The 11 T cell receptor beta chains presented below share a single source sample, sequenced in a study of shared clonotypes between healthy human individuals. Sequencing used immunoSEQ multiplex PCR; TCRdb keeps in-frame clones, though not all of them. The table includes roughly 2.5 million clones, approximately 94% detected once. The material sequenced was naive CD4+ T cells sorted from blood. Subset here: CD45RA+ positively selected. The receptor set was obtained from a man aged 18 to 29 in good health.

The chain couples TRBV12-1 to TRBJ2-1; the DNA was not compared with TRBD2, the D call given in the table. TRBV12-1 is described as a pseudogene. The CDR3 is 16 amino acids. The CDR3 DNA follows: TGTGCCAGCAGCTTTGGGACTGGCGGGGGCGAGAATGAGCAGTTCTTC. As protein: CASSFGTGGGENEQFF.

This clone was recorded once. The genes are TRBV6-5 and TRBJ2-2; 7 nucleotides line up with TRBD1. CDR3 length: 15 residues. The ends lost 2 bases at V and 3 bases at J; junction bases unmatched: 3. Germline V CDR1 and CDR2: MNHEY, SVGAGI. This CDR3 is CASSYRQGYTGELFF. The CDR3 DNA sequence: TGTGCCAGCAGTTACCGACAGGGCTACACCGGGGAGCTGTTTTTT.

This chain links TRBV7-9 with TRBJ2-1; D perhaps matches TRBD1 (5 bases). Deletions cut 5 bases from V and 10 bases from J, with 18 bases between. The CDR3 runs 14 residues. Germline CDR1 reads SEHNR; CDR2 reads FQNEAQ (reference sequence). Here the CDR3 reads CASSQATGAPEQFF. DNA of the CDR3: TGTGCCAGCAGCCAGGCCACTGGGGCCCCAGAGCAGTTCTTC.

V is TRBV29-1 and J is TRBJ2-2; no definite D call. The V end lost 5 bases, the J end lost 2 bases, and 9 bases lay between the germline ends. The V gene's germline CDR1 is SQVTM and CDR2 ANQGSEA. The CDR3 is 13 residues long. CDR3 nucleotide sequence: TGCAGCGTTCGGCAGTTAAACACCGGGGAGCTGTTTTTT. Its protein product is CSVRQLNTGELFF.

The V call is TRBV11-2, the J call TRBJ2-4; TRBD2 matches 13 bases. Trimming cost V 5 bases and J 1 base; bases outside gene matches: 2. The CDR3 is made up of 16 amino acids. The germline CDR1 and CDR2 sequences are SGHAT and FQNNGV. CDR3 residues: CASSPTSGGAKNIQYF. The CDR3, as DNA: TGTGCCAGCAGCCCGACTAGCGGGGGGGCCAAAAACATTCAGTACTTC. The variable domain in full, with the rest retrieved from reference TRBV11-2 and TRBJ2-4, is EAGVAQSPRYKIIEKRQSVAFWCNPISGHATLYWYQQILGQGPKLLIQFQNNGVVDDSQLPKDRFSAERLKGVDSTLKIQPAKLEDSAVYLCASSPTSGGAKNIQYFGAGTRLSVL.

V and J are TRBV19 and TRBJ1-1, with 7 bases identical to TRBD1. Germline loops: CDR1 LNHDA, CDR2 SQIVND (reference sequence). V trimming: 5 bases; J trimming: 7 bases; junction bases outside the gene matches: 13. The CDR3 length is 15 residues. In DNA, the CDR3 is TGTGCCAGTAGTCCTCGGATCCTACCAGGGGGTGAAGCTTTCTTT. Protein: CASSPRILPGGEAFF.

The chain links TRBV5-1 to TRBJ2-2; possible D gene TRBD1, 6 bases. Germline-derived CDR1 and CDR2 are SGHRS and YFSETQ. The CDR3 runs 16 residues. Deletions cut 0 bases from V and 0 bases from J, with 9 bases between. CDR3 region: CASSLGPGANTGELFF. Here the CDR3 DNA reads TGCGCCAGCAGCTTGGGACCAGGGGCGAACACCGGGGAGCTGTTTTTT.

The rearrangement links TRBV29-1 to TRBJ2-1, with D possibly matching TRBD2 (5 bases). Germline assignment: CDR1 SQVTM and CDR2 ANQGSEA. Between the trimmed V and J ends, which lost 0 bases and 0 bases, there was a span of 6 bases. The CDR3 has 14 amino acids. CDR3 residues: CSVEDTSSYNEQFF. Here the CDR3 DNA reads TGCAGCGTTGAAGATACTAGCTCCTACAATGAGCAGTTCTTC.

The rearrangement uses TRBV15 and TRBJ2-5; D not resolved. The germline V and J ends were trimmed by 0 bases and 1 base, with 15 bases remaining between them. This CDR3 spans 17 amino acids. Germline CDR1 reads LNHNV; CDR2 reads YYDKDF (reference sequence). The CDR3 reads CATSRDLQTRAQETQYF. CDR3 coding DNA: TGTGCCACCAGCAGAGATTTGCAAACACGGGCCCAAGAGACCCAGTACTTC.

The chain employs TRBV30 and TRBJ1-5, with D possibly being TRBD1 (6 bases). With 3 bases removed from V and 0 bases from J, the gap between germline ends came to 15 bases. Germline V gene data show CDR1 as GTSNPN and CDR2 as SVGIG (reference sequence). The CDR3 contains 16 residues. CDR3 sequence: CAWSAGQLYSNQPQHF. DNA for the CDR3: TGTGCCTGGAGCGCAGGACAGCTTTATAGCAATCAGCCCCAGCATTTT.

A single count supports this clone. The chain combines TRBV11-3 with TRBJ2-7; 9 bases are a match to TRBD1. This CDR3 is 16 amino acids long. The germline V gene encodes CDR1 SGHNT and CDR2 YENEEA. With V trimmed by 3 bases and J by 6 bases, 12 bases remained unmatched. CDR3 in amino acids: CASSFQPGQGKAEQYF. Here the CDR3 DNA reads TGTGCCAGCAGCTTCCAACCGGGACAGGGCAAGGCCGAGCAGTACTTC.